The present T cell receptor (beta chain) was sequenced within a study of blood T cell repertoires in COVID-19. About the study: Sample material is recorded as cDNA or gDNA derived from T cells, B-cell-depleted T cells, or PBMCs.

The method was immunoSEQ multiplex PCR; TCRdb's version includes in-frame clones alone and lacks a portion of them. The sample lists roughly 400,000 clones; around 90% were seen once. Germline V gene sequence: CDR1 GTSNPN, CDR2 SVGIG (reference sequence). Trimming pared 1 base from V and 4 bases from J, leaving 5 bases between. This CDR3 region has 13 residues. Cohorts were determined from participant-reported clinical history. V and J are TRBV30 and TRBJ1-6; D is undetermined. This receptor was taken from a man younger than 35 who had recovered from COVID-19. The sequencing sample was made of PBMCs or T cells enriched from blood (not recorded which). CDR3 sequence reads: CAWSAVYNSPLHF. The CDR3 DNA is TGTGCCTGGAGTGCCGTATATAATTCACCCCTCCACTTT.